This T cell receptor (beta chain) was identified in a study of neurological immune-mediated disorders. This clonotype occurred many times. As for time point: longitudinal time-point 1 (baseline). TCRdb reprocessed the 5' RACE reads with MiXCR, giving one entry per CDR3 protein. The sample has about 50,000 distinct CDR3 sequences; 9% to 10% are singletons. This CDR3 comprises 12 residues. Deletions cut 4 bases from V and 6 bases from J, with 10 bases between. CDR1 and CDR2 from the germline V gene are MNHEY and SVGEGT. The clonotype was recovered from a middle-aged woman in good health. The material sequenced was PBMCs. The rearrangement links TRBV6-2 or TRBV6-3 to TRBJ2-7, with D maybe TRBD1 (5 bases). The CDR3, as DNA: TGTGCCAGCAGTTCTACAAGGGGCGAGCAGTACTTC. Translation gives CASSSTRGEQYF.